Presented here are 4 T cell receptor beta chains from one specimen sequenced in a study of shared clonotypes between healthy human individuals. This table comes from immunoSEQ multiplex PCR, and its TCRdb copy is limited to in-frame clones, with some not included. The sample shows 500,000 to 650,000 clones, around three quarters of them seen only once. The sequenced material came from PBMCs. These receptors were obtained from a woman in her 40s in good health. Some clones in this sample may be carry-over from other donors' samples.

The rearrangement links TRBV19 to TRBJ2-7; TRBD2 agrees at 8 bases. The V gene end was trimmed by 3 bases and the J gene end by 2 bases; junction bases not matched to a gene: 6. The CDR3 runs to 15 residues. Germline V gene sequence: CDR1 LNHDA, CDR2 SQIVND (reference sequence). CDR3 DNA sequence: TGTGCCAGTAGTATTCTACTAGCGGCCACCTACGAGCAGTACTTC. Its translation: CASSILLAATYEQYF.

The rearrangement joins TRBV5-1 to TRBJ1-2, with 7 bases identical to TRBD1. V lost 5 bases and J lost 6; bases outside the gene matches: 13. This CDR3 contains 15 residues. CDR1 is SGHRS, CDR2 YFSETQ, per germline. The CDR3 loop is CASRYGQAPGDGYTF. CDR3 DNA sequence: TGCGCCAGCAGGTACGGACAGGCCCCGGGTGATGGCTACACCTTC.

This chain links TRBV30 with TRBJ1-6; no reliable D call. There are 13 residues in the CDR3. Germline V gene lookup returns CDR1 GTSNPN and CDR2 SVGIG (reference sequence). V lost 3 bases, J lost 7 bases, and 10 bases lay in between. CDR3 coding DNA: TGTGCCTGGAGCCGACCGCCCAATTCACCCCTCCACTTT. Translating gives CAWSRPPNSPLHF. The whole variable domain, filled in from reference TRBV30 and TRBJ1-6, reads SQTIHQWPATLVQPVGSPLSLECTVEGTSNPNLYWYRQAAGRGLQLLFYSVGIGQISSEVPQNLSASRPQDRQFILSSKKLLLSDSGFYLCAWSRPPNSPLHFGNGTRLTVT.

The rearrangement uses TRBV30 and TRBJ1-1; 9 positions agree with TRBD1. The ends lost 8 bases at V and 1 base at J; junction bases unmatched: 11. The CDR3 has 15 residues. Looked up from germline, CDR1 is GTSNPN and CDR2 is SVGIG (reference sequence). CDR3 nucleotide sequence: TGTGCCACTAAACCCGGGACAGGGCCGAACACTGAAGCTTTCTTT. This gives the protein CATKPGTGPNTEAFF.